This TCR beta chain originates from a study of regulatory T cells in long-lasting Graves disease. Study outcomes and limitations: It is possible that accuracy was reduced by the small size of the sample. The persistent group shared about 2,600 public clonotypes, more than the 950 to 1,000 shared by new patients.

This clonotype occurred many times. Its antigen is undetermined. Assembly of TCR beta libraries relied on iRepertoire HTBI primers together with Arm-PCR of CDR3 regions. TCRdb processed the multiplex PCR reads anew with MiXCR; each CDR3 protein has one entry. Counted here are 540,000 or so distinct CDR3 sequences, approximately 12% occurring once; the ten biggest clones make up 8.5% to 10%. Regarding time point: newly diagnosed GD, antithyroid drugs for less than 3 months. Extracted PBMC RNA gave rise to the TCR library. The same sample was also used in a study of T cells in Graves' hyperthyroidism and ophthalmopathy. From that second work: Stable hyperthyroidism was told apart from ophthalmopathy by a model built on 13 V-J features.

This TCR derives from a man aged 25-45 years with Graves disease. The sample in question was peripheral blood mononuclear cells (PBMCs), obtained at new diagnosis, from a patient treated with antithyroid drugs.

This chain's CDR3 is CASSLARGGYMNTEAFF. CDR3 sequence (DNA): TGTGCCAGCAGCTTAGCTAGGGGAGGGTATATGAACACTGAAGCTTTCTTT. The chain combines TRBV11-2 with TRBJ1-1, with D possibly TRBD1 on 5 matching bases. The CDR3 extends over 17 amino acids. The V end was cut by 1 base, the J end by 0 bases, with 15 bases between. The germline V gene has CDR1 SGHAT and CDR2 FQNNGV.